The next 20 T cell receptor beta chains were all read from a single sample in a study of blood T cell repertoires in COVID-19. TCRdb keeps only in-frame clones here, not all; method: immunoSEQ multiplex PCR. The repertoire includes over 200,000 clones, less than 90% of them detected once, and under 2% sits in the top ten. The material sequenced was peripheral blood. These receptors were taken from a man aged 40-50 years with active or convalescent COVID-19.

The V gene is TRBV19, the J gene TRBJ2-5; tentative D call: TRBD2 (5 bases). Per the germline V gene, CDR1 is LNHDA and CDR2 is SQIVND (reference sequence). V was shortened by 4 bases and J by 0 bases, with 15 bases between the two germline ends. The CDR3 runs to 16 residues. As DNA, the CDR3 is TGTGCCAGTAGTAAGCAGGTTCCGGGGAACCAAGAGACCCAGTACTTC. Encoded protein: CASSKQVPGNQETQYF.

This clone was detected only a few times. This chain links TRBV24-1 with TRBJ2-5; D possibly corresponds to TRBD1 (5 bases). The germline V gene has CDR1 KGHDR and CDR2 SFDVKD. Trimming stripped 4 bases from V and 4 bases from J, with 9 bases between. The CDR3 loop spans 13 amino acids. The CDR3 region is CATSDRVRETQYF. The CDR3 DNA reads as TGTGCCACCAGTGACAGGGTTAGAGAGACCCAGTACTTC.

The rearrangement links TRBV7-2 to TRBJ1-2; no definite D call. This CDR3 is built from 16 residues. CDR1 is SGHTA, CDR2 FQGNSA, per germline. Trimming shortened V by 3 bases and J by 4 bases, and 18 bases separated the two germline ends. In DNA form, the CDR3 reads TGTGCCAGCAGCTTGCAAGTGGTAGCAGTAAGCTATGGCTACACCTTC. The encoded protein is CASSLQVVAVSYGYTF.

The rearrangement links TRBV2 to TRBJ2-7, with TRBD1 identical over 9 bases. The length of the CDR3 is 14 residues. Germline CDR1 is SNHLY and CDR2 is FYNNEI. The junction had 5 bases not matched to a gene; V was cut back by 6 bases and J by 2 bases. DNA for the CDR3: TGTGCCAGCAGCCGTGGACAGGGGACCTACGAGCAGTACTTC. Protein sequence: CASSRGQGTYEQYF.

The gene calls are TRBV7-9 and TRBJ1-6; D call uncertain. CDR3 length: 15 amino acids. The V and J ends lost 1 base and 6 bases respectively, with 10 bases between them. Germline V gene data show CDR1 as SEHNR and CDR2 as FQNEAQ (reference sequence). The chain's CDR3 is CASSLEWPTNSPLHF. The CDR3 DNA sequence: TGTGCCAGCAGCTTAGAGTGGCCCACTAATTCACCCCTCCACTTT.

J is TRBJ1-1 and V is TRBV12-3 or TRBV12-4; weak D call: TRBD1 (5 bases). V lost 5 bases and J 4 bases, leaving 11 bases between the germline ends. CDR3 length: 13 amino acids. CDR3 protein: CASSLTEPTEAFF. The CDR3 DNA sequence: TGTGCCAGCAGTCTGACAGAGCCCACTGAAGCTTTCTTT.

The chain recombines TRBV24-1 with TRBJ2-1; 10 bases agree with TRBD2. V was clipped by 1 base and J by 4 bases; unmatched bases: 3. The CDR3 loop spans 16 amino acids. Looked up from germline, CDR1 is KGHDR and CDR2 is SFDVKD. In DNA, the CDR3 is TGTGCCACCAGTGATTTTAAGCGGGGGGGATACAATGAGCAGTTCTTC. Amino acids: CATSDFKRGGYNEQFF.

The chain carries TRBV6-1 and TRBJ1-4, with 10 bases lining up with TRBD1. CDR1 MNHNS and CDR2 SASEGT come from the germline V gene. Trimming took 0 bases from V and 10 from J; bases not matched to a gene: 8. This CDR3 has 16 residues. CDR3 in DNA: TGTGCCAGCAGTGAAGCCCGGGAGGGACAGGGGCGAAAACTGTTTTTT. Residues: CASSEAREGQGRKLFF.

V is TRBV6-5 and J is TRBJ2-3; D gene ambiguous. The CDR3 has 13 residues. Trimming pared 2 bases from V and 3 bases from J, leaving 6 bases between. Germline CDR1 is MNHEY and CDR2 is SVGAGI. For the CDR3, the DNA is TGTGCCAGCAGTTACCGTACAACAGATACGCAGTATTTT. Its protein product is CASSYRTTDTQYF.

This clone was found a few times. The gene calls are TRBV6-1 and TRBJ1-1, with D possibly matching TRBD1 (5 bases). The CDR3 runs 13 residues. In germline, CDR1 is MNHNS, CDR2 SASEGT. Trimming took 1 base from V and 11 from J, leaving 14 bases between them. Here the CDR3 DNA reads TGTGCCAGCAGTGAAGGGGGCAGTCTAGGGGCTTTCTTT. Protein sequence: CASSEGGSLGAFF.

V and J are TRBV7-8 and TRBJ1-3; 9 nucleotides line up with TRBD1. V dropped 2 bases and J dropped 4; count of bases not matched to a gene: 9. Germline V CDR1 and CDR2: SGHVS, FQNEAQ. The CDR3 is 17 amino acids. The CDR3 here is CASSLWDRVGAGNTIYF. For the CDR3, the DNA is TGTGCCAGCAGCTTATGGGACAGGGTGGGAGCAGGAAACACCATATATTTT.

About this clone: Other nucleotide sequences from this sample produce the same CDR3. The rearrangement uses TRBV5-1 and TRBJ2-7, with TRBD2 as a possible D gene (6 bases). The CDR3 is made up of 13 amino acids. CDR1 is SGHRS, CDR2 YFSETQ, per germline. V lost 0 bases and J lost 3, with 7 bases in between. The CDR3 DNA is TGCGCCAGCAGCTTGGCAGCGGGCTACGAGCAGTACTTC. This translates into CASSLAAGYEQYF.

This sequence joins TRBV11-1 and TRBJ1-6; possibly TRBD1 for D (6 bases). Trimming stripped 4 bases from V and 7 bases from J, with 14 bases between. The CDR3 consists of 15 residues. The V gene's germline CDR1 is SGHAT and CDR2 FQDESV (reference sequence). CDR3 region: CASSYGQRENSPLHF. The CDR3 DNA follows: TGTGCCAGCAGCTATGGACAGCGGGAGAATTCACCCCTCCACTTT.

V and J are TRBV6-5 and TRBJ1-1; 7 bases line up with TRBD1. This CDR3 spans 14 amino acids. Germline values: CDR1 MNHEY, CDR2 SVGAGI. The V and J ends lost 6 bases and 0 bases, in that order; junction bases with no gene match: 4. Here the CDR3 reads CASRMDRLNTEAFF. CDR3 nucleotide sequence: TGTGCCAGCAGGATGGACAGGTTGAACACTGAAGCTTTCTTT.

The V call is TRBV29-1, the J call TRBJ1-3, with 10 bases that match TRBD1. CDR1 SQVTM and CDR2 ANQGSEA come from the germline V gene. V shed 7 bases and J 4 bases; nucleotides not matched to a gene: 7. The CDR3 has 14 residues. The CDR3 nucleotides read TGCAGCGCCAGACAGGGGGCGCCGGGAAACACCATATATTTT. Translated: CSARQGAPGNTIYF.

V usage is TRBV27 and J usage is TRBJ2-6; D might be TRBD1 (5 bases). The CDR3 runs to 17 residues. The V gene's germline CDR1 is MNHEY and CDR2 SMNVEV (reference sequence). V lost 4 bases and J lost 0, with 13 bases in between. CDR3 coding DNA: TGTGCCAGCAGTTCGGGCAGGGCCTACTCTGGGGCCAACGTCCTGACTTTC. This encodes CASSSGRAYSGANVLTF.

V is TRBV6-5 and J is TRBJ1-2; D is unclear. With 0 bases removed from V and 8 bases from J, the gap between germline ends came to 10 bases. The CDR3 consists of 13 residues. Germline V CDR1 and CDR2: MNHEY, SVGAGI. Here the CDR3 reads CASSYSGGSGYTF. CDR3 coding DNA: TGTGCCAGCAGTTACTCAGGAGGAAGCGGCTACACCTTC.

V usage is TRBV28 and J usage is TRBJ2-2; D unresolved. CDR3 length: 16 residues. Germline CDR1 and CDR2: MDHEN and SYDVKM. V dropped 6 bases and J dropped 7 bases, with 21 bases sitting between them. The CDR3 region is CASSPPPPIGVGELFF. As DNA, the CDR3 is TGTGCCAGCAGCCCACCCCCCCCGATCGGAGTCGGGGAGCTGTTTTTT. The full variable domain, rest sourced from reference TRBV28 and TRBJ2-2, is DVKVTQSSRYLVKRTGEKVFLECVQDMDHENMFWYRQDPGLGLRLIYFSYDVKMKEKGDIPEGYSVSREKKERFSLILESASTNQTSMYLCASSPPPPIGVGELFFGEGSRLTVL.

The V and J genes are TRBV9 and TRBJ2-5; D gene ambiguous. CDR3 length: 14 residues. V was cut by 0 bases and J by 5 bases, with 11 bases left in between. Germline V lookup: CDR1 SGDLS, CDR2 YYNGEE. CDR3 loop: CASSVGSVVETQYF. For the CDR3, the DNA is TGTGCCAGCAGCGTAGGGTCGGTAGTTGAGACCCAGTACTTC.

The chain carries TRBV7-2 and TRBJ2-7, with D maybe TRBD1 (6 bases). The CDR3 covers 12 residues. Between the trimmed V and J ends, which lost 4 bases and 6 bases, there was a span of 10 bases. CDR1 and CDR2 (germline): SGHTA, FQGNSA. This CDR3 reads CASSWTAREQYF. The DNA for the CDR3 is TGTGCCAGCAGCTGGACAGCTCGCGAGCAGTACTTC. The variable domain in full, completed from reference TRBV7-2 and TRBJ2-7, reads GAGVSQSPSNKVTEKGKDVELRCDPISGHTALYWYRQSLGQGLEFLIYFQGNSAPDKSGLPSDRFSAERTGGSVSTLTIQRTQQEDSAVYLCASSWTAREQYFGPGTRLTVT.